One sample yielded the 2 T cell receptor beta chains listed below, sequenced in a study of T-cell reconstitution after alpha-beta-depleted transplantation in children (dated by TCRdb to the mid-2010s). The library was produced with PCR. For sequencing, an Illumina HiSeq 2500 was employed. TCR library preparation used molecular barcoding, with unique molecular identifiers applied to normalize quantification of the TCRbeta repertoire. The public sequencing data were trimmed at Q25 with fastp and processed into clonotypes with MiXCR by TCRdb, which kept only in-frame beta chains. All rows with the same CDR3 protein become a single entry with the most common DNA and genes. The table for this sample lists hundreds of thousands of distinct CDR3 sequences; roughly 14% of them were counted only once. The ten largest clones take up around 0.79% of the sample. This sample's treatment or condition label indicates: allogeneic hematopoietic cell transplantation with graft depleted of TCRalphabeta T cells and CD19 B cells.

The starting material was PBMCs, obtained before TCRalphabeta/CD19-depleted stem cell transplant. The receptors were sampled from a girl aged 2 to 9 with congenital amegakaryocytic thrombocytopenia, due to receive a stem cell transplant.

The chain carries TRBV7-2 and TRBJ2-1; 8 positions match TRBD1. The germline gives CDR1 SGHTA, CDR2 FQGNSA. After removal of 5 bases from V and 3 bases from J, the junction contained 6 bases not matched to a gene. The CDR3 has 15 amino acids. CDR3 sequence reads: CASSTNRGIYNEQFF. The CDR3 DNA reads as TGTGCCAGCAGCACCAACAGGGGGATCTACAATGAGCAGTTCTTC.

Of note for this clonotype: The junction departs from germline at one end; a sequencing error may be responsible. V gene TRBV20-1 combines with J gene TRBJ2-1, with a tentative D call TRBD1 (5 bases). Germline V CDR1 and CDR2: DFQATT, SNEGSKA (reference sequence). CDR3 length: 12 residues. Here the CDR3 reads CNARLQVFEQFF. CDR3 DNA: TGCAATGCTAGATTACAGGTTTTTGAGCAGTTCTTC.